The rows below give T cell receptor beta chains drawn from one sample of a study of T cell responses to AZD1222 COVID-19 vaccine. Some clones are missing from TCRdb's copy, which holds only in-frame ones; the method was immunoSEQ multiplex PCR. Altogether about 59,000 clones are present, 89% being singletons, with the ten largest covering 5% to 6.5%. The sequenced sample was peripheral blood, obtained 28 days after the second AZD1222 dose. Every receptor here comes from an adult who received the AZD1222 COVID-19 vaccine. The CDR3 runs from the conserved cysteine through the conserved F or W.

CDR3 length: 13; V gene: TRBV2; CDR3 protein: CASRAGVGETQYF
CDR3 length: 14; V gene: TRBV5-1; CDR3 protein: CASSWTGSTDTQYF
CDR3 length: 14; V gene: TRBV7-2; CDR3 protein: CASSSEDSPYGYTF
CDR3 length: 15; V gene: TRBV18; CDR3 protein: CASSPPAGRLNEQYF
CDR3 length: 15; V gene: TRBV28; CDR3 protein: CASAFPQRENTEAFF
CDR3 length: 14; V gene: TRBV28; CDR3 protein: CASSLTGKRETQYF
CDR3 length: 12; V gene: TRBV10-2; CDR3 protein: CASIPDRGEQYF
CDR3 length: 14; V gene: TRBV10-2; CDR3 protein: CASSDERTNYGYTF
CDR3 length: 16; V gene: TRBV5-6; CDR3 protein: CASSLVASGPTDTQYF
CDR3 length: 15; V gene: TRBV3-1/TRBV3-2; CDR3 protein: CASSQEGDFTDTQYF
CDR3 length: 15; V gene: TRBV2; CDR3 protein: CASSAEGTSTDTQYF
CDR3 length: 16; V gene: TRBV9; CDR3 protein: CASSRRDRGPVGGYTF
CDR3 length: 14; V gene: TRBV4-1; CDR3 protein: CAGGDGKGQHEQYF
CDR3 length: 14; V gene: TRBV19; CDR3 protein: CASSIPGGTYEQYF
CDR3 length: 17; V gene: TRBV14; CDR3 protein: CASSQGYRGFGQETQYF
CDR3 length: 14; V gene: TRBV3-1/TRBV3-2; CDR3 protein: CASSPGDRNEKLFF
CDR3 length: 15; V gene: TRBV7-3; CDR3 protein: CASSARGAGNTEAFF
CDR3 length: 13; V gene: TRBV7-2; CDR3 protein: CASGPKGYNEQFF
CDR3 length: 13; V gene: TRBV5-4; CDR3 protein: CASSMSGNYEQYF
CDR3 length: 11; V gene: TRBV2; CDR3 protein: CASSDLGELFF
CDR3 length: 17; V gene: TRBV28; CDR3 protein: CASSPLTPLATNEKLFF
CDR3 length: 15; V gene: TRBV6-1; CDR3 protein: CASSEGVGSNSPLHF
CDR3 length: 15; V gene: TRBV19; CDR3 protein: CASSNRLTSGNTIYF
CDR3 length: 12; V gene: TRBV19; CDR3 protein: CASGTPGSGYTF
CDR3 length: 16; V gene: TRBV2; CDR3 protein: CASSRDSRTLNQPQHF
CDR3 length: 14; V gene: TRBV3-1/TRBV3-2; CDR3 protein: CASSRSPGHDTQYF
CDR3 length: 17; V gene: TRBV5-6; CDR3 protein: CASRGAASGASRYEQFF
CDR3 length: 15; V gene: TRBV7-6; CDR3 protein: CASSRVRGPTDTQYF
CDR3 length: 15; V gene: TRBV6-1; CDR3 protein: CASSEGGQGLVEQYF
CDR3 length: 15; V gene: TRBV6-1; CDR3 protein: CASSESGRWTQPQHF
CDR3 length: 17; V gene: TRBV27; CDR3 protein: CASSPGLTGGPENIQYF
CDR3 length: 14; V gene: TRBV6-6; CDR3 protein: CASDGTDLSHEQFF
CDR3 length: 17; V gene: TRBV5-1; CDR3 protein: CASSLANLGSSYNEQFF
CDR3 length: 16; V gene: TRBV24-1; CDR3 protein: CATSGNHRGEKEKLFF
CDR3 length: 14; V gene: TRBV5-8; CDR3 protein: CASSPWASWYEQYF
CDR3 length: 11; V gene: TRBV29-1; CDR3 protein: CSVADSAEAFF
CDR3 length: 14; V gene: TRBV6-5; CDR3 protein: CASREYGTDYGYTF
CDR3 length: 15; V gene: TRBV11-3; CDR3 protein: CASSLGATGVFEQYF
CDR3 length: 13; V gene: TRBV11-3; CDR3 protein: CASSRLQGTEAFF
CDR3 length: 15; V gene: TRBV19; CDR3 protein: CASSMRGQMNTEAFF
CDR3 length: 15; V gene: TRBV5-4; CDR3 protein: CASHPMTSGTQTQYF
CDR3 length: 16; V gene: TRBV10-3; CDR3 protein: CAISVAIAGGPETQYF
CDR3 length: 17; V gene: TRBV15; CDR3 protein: CATSSPTGTGGENTIYF
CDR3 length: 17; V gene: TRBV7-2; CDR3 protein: CASSSSLGAGGTDTQYF
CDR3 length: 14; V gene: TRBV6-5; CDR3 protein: CASSRRDRDSPLHF
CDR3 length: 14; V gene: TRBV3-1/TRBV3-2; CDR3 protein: CASSQDTVLNEQFF
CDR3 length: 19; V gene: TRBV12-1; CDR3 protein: CASSLVPGAGDPGYNEQFF
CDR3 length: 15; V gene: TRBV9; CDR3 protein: CASSVGTASPAFYTF
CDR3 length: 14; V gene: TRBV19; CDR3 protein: CASQAAQAHNEQFF
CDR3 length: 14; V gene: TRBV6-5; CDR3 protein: CASGRTGGDTEAFF
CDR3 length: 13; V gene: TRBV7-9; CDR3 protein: CASSLGGGTEQYF
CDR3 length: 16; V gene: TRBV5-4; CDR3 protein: CASSFGGQISGNTIYF
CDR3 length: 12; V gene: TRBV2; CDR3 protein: CASRLGAGELFF
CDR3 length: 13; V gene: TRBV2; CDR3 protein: CASSEALSLPQYF
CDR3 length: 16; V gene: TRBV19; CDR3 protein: CATAPHGARNTGELFF